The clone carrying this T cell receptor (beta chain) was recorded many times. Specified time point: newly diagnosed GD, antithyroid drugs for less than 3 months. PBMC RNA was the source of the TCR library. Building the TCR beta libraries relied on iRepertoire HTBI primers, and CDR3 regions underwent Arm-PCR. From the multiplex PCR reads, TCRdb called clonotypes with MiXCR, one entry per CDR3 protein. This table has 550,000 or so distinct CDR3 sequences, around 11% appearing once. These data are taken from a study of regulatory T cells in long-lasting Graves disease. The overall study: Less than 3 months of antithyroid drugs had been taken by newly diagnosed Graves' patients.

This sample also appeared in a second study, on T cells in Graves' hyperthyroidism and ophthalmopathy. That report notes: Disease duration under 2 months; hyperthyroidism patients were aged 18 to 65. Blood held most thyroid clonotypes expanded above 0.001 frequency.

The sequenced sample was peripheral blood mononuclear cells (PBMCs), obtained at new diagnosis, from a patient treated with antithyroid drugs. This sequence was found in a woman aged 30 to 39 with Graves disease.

The CDR3 nucleotides read TGTGCCAGCAGTCCTCGGGCCATAAGCACAGATACGCAGTATTTT. Its translation: CASSPRAISTDTQYF. The chain employs TRBV12-3 or TRBV12-4 and TRBJ2-3; D unclear. Trimming took off 5 bases at V and 0 bases at J, with 12 bases between the two ends. The CDR3 is 15 residues long.